The text below deals with one TCR beta chain. Its antigen remains unidentified. Researchers isolated total RNA from whole blood without sorting T cells. The data stem from a study of monozygotic twins with inflammatory bowel disease. Germline assignment: CDR1 MNHEY and CDR2 SVGEGT. CDR3 size: 16 residues. Study-wide results and caveats: Cells of different T cell subtypes could not be told apart. Varying immunosuppressive regimens may have increased patient repertoire variability.

Addition of UMIs with a 6-nucleotide sample barcode was achieved by template switching. From its re-call of the 5' RACE reads, TCRdb lists each CDR3 protein once, without DNA. The sample includes about 210,000 distinct CDR3 sequences. The chain joins TRBV6-2 or TRBV6-3 to TRBJ1-4; the TRBD1 assignment by TCRdb is unverifiable without DNA. The sequence derives from a human donor with ulcerative colitis or Crohn's disease, or a healthy co-twin of an affected twin (not recorded which). The sequencing sample was made of blood. CDR3 protein: CASSYYAGGKEEKLFF.